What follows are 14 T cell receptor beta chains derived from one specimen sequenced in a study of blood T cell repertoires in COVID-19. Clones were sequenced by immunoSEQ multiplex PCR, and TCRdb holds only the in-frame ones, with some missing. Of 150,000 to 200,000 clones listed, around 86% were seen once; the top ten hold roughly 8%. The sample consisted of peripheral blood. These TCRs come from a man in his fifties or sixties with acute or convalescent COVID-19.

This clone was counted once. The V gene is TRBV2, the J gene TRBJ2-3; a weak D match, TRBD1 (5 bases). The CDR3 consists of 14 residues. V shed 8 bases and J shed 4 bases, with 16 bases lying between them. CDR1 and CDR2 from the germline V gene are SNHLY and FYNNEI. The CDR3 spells CASSRFQGADTQYF. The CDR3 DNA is TGTGCCAGCTCGCGGTTCCAAGGGGCAGATACGCAGTATTTT.

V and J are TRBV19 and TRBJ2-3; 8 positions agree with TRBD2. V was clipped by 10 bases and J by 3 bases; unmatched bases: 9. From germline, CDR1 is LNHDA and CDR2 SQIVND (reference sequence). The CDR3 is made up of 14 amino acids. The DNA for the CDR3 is TGTGCCACTCCCGGGGGGGAGGGGACAGATACGCAGTATTTT. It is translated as CATPGGEGTDTQYF.

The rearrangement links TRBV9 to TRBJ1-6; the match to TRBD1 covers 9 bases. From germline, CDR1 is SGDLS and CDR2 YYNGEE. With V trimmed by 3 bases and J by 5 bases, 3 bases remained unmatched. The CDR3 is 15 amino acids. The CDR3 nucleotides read TGTGCCAGCAGCGCCAGACAGGGGGATAATTCACCCCTCCACTTT. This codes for CASSARQGDNSPLHF. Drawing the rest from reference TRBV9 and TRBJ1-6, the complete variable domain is DSGVTQTPKHLITATGQRVTLRCSPRSGDLSVYWYQQSLDQGLQFLIQYYNGEERAKGNILERFSAQQFPDLHSELNLSSLELGDSALYFCASSARQGDNSPLHFGNGTRLTVT.

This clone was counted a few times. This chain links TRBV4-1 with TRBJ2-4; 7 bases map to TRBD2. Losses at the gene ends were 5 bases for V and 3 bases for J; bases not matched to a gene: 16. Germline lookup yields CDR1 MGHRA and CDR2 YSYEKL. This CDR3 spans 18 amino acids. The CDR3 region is CASSSSGVTGRSKNIQYF. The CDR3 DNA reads TGCGCCAGCAGCTCAAGCGGGGTAACGGGACGGAGCAAAAACATTCAGTACTTC.

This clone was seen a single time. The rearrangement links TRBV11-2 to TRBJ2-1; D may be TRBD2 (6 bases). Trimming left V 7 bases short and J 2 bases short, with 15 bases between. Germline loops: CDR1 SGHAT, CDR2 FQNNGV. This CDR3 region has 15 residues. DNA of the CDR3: TGTGCCAGCACCACGACCCTAGCGACCTACAATGAGCAGTTCTTC. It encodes CASTTTLATYNEQFF.

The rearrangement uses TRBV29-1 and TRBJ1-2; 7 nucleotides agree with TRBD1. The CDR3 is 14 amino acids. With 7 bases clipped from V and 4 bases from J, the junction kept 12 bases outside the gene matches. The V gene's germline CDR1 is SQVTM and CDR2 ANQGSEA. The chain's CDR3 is CSARGGATLYGYTF. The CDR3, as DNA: TGCAGCGCAAGAGGGGGCGCGACGCTCTATGGCTACACCTTC.

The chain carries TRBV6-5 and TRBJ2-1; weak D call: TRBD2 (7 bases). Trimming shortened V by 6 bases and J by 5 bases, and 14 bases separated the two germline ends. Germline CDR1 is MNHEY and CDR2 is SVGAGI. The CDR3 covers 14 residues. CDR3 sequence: CASSRGGGDNEQFF. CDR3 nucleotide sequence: TGTGCCAGCAGCCGGGGAGGGGGGGACAATGAGCAGTTCTTC.

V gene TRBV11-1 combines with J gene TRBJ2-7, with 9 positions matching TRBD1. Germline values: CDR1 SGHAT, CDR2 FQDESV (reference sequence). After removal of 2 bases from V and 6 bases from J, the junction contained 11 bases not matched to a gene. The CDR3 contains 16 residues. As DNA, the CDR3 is TGTGCCAGCAGCTTATCTCGGGGACAGGGTTTTGCCGAGCAGTACTTC. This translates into CASSLSRGQGFAEQYF. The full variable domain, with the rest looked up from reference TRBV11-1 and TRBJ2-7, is EAEVAQSPRYKITEKSQAVAFWCDPISGHATLYWYRQILGQGPELLVQFQDESVVDDSQLPKDRFSAERLKGVDSTLKIQPAELGDSAMYLCASSLSRGQGFAEQYFGPGTRLTVT.

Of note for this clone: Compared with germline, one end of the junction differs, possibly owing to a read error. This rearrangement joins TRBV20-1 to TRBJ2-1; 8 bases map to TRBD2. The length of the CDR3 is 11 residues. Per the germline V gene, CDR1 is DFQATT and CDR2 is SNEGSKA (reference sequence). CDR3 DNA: TGCAGTGCTAGAGAGGAACTAGCGGCACTCTTC. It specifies CSAREELAALF.

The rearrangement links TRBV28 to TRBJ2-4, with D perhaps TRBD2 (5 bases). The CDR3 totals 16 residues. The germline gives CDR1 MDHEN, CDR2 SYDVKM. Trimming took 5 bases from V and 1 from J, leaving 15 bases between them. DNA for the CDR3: TGTGCCAGCAGTCCCCCCCGGGAAGGGGCCAAAAACATTCAGTACTTC. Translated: CASSPPREGAKNIQYF.

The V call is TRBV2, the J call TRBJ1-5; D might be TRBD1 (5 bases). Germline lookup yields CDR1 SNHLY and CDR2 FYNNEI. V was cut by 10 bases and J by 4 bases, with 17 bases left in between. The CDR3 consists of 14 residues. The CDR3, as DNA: TGTGCCACCGGGGGATCGGTAGGTAATCAGCCCCAGCATTTT. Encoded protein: CATGGSVGNQPQHF.

The CDR3 DNA sequence: TGTGCCAGCAGGGCCGGGACTAGTACCGATGAGCAGTTCTTC. It specifies CASRAGTSTDEQFF. The V call is TRBV6-5, the J call TRBJ2-1; 8 nucleotides match TRBD2. Germline lookup yields CDR1 MNHEY and CDR2 SVGAGI. This CDR3 has 14 amino acids. J gave up 8 bases and V 6 bases, and 9 bases lay outside the gene matches.

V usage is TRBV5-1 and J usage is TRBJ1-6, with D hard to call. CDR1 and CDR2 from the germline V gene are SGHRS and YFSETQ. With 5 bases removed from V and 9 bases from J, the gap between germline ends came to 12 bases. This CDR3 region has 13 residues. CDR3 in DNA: TGCGCCAGCAGGGAAGAGGGCAGTTCACCCCTCCACTTT. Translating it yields CASREEGSSPLHF.

The CDR3 spells CSVVGRDVETQYF. The CDR3 DNA sequence: TGCAGCGTGGTGGGGCGGGATGTGGAGACCCAGTACTTC. The J gene is TRBJ2-5, the V gene TRBV29-1, with D maybe TRBD2 (6 bases). The V and J ends lost 6 bases and 5 bases respectively, with 16 bases between them. The CDR3 runs 13 residues. CDR1 and CDR2 (germline): SQVTM, ANQGSEA.